The rows below give T cell receptor beta chains drawn from one sample of a study of vaccination effects on CD4 cells after COVID-19. These receptors have no known antigen. Assay used: immunoSEQ multiplex PCR; TCRdb lists only in-frame clones, some missing. The sample has tens of thousands of clones, around 75% seen once. This material consisted of CD4+ T cells from PBMCs cultured with a peptide pool, taken before COVID-19 vaccination. The receptors here all came from a human donor who had a prior SARS-CoV-2 infection. The CDR3 runs from the conserved cysteine through the conserved F or W. D genes are given only for firm matches. The size of a clone is reported for some rows only, either as once, few or many, or as a class for expanded clones.

NA | TRBV23-1 | NA | CASSQSPRGRAYEQYF
NA | TRBV27 | few | CASSFSDRNYGYTF
NA | TRBV4-3 | NA | CASSQSRGGFDNEQFF
TRBD1 | TRBV2 | NA | CASSGRDRVKLFF
NA | TRBV7-9 | NA | CASSLTGGRTSDEAFF
TRBD2 | TRBV11-1 | few | CASSVAGLAASYEQYF
NA | TRBV27 | once | CASSAGRVGNTIYF
NA | TRBV2 | NA | CASQNNRNQPQHF
NA | TRBV15 | NA | CATSRDSAATGGGYTF
NA | TRBV7-3 | NA | CASSFSHATDTQYF
NA | TRBV5-1 | NA | CASSFTRMETQYF
NA | TRBV7-2 | NA | CASSTRAQGYEQYF
NA | TRBV7-9 | NA | CATNQGGGDQETQYF
TRBD1 | TRBV19 | NA | CASTLTGTANSPLHF
NA | TRBV10-3 | NA | CAITGTVSSGNTIYF
NA | TRBV7-9 | NA | CASSFINGEQYF
NA | TRBV5-4 | once | CASSLYQRDNNEQFF
TRBD1 | TRBV7-2 | NA | CASSSYSPGQGGFGAFF
TRBD1 | TRBV10-3 | NA | CAIRKDRATTDTQYF
TRBD1 | TRBV7-8 | few | CASSLMGQSSNSPLHF
NA | TRBV18 | NA | CASSPVFSHEYGYTF
NA | TRBV5-1 | NA | CASSPGLGLTNTEAFF
TRBD1 | TRBV5-4 | NA | CASSLVVRGRGNYGYTF
NA | TRBV15 | once | CATSFGTSGNTIYF
NA | TRBV18 | NA | CASSVSPGAGEKLFF
TRBD1 | TRBV6-5 | NA | CASRTTGPGELFF
NA | TRBV24-1 | few | CATSEYQGGEQYF
NA | TRBV12-3/TRBV12-4 | NA | CASRLMGEQFF
NA | TRBV5-4 | NA | CASSRKSEAFF
TRBD1 | TRBV28 | NA | CASSEGTVLYEQYF
NA | TRBV28 | NA | CASSLTETQYF
NA | TRBV5-4 | NA | CASSLAADRNTEAFF
NA | TRBV3-1/TRBV3-2 | NA | CASSQAPDTQYF
NA | TRBV12-3/TRBV12-4 | NA | CASSLWGADTQYF
NA | TRBV6-4 | NA | CASRALHSNQPQHF
NA | TRBV7-9 | few | CASSRPGWDFTVNEQFF
NA | TRBV6-5 | NA | CASSYGPGDEQYF
NA | TRBV30 | NA | CAWKRQSLYEQYF
NA | TRBV5-1 | NA | CASSLEGASGNTIYF
NA | TRBV6-5 | NA | CASSTLGSQSPLHF
TRBD1 | TRBV5-4 | NA | CASSAQGTDTEAFF